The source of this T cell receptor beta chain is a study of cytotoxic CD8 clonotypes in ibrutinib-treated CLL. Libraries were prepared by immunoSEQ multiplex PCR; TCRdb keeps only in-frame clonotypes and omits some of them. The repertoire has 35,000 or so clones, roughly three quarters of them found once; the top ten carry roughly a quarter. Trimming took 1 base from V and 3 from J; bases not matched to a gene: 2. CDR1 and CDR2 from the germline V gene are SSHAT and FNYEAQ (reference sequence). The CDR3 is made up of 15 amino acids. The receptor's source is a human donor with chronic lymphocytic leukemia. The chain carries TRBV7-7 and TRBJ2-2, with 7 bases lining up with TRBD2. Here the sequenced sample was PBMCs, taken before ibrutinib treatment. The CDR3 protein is CASSLGGGHTGELFF. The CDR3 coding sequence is TGTGCCAGCAGCTTAGGGGGAGGGCACACCGGGGAGCTGTTTTTT.